This TCR beta chain was captured by sequencing in a study of circulating and synovial CD4+ cells in juvenile arthritis. General observations from the study: CPL versus bulk CD4 samples: T cell genome counts differed by at least an order of magnitude. Diversity here was lower than in bulk blood CD4 cells. Vbeta family usage analysis did not detect the pathogenic-like versus bulk difference.

Notes on this clone: The antigen is unknown.

The assay was immunoSEQ multiplex PCR, and TCRdb's table has in-frame clones only and misses some. Counted here are tens of thousands of clones, about 94% occurring once; the ten biggest clones make up roughly 0.7%. The sequenced material came from CD4+ T cells from blood. The source is a human donor with juvenile idiopathic arthritis.

The CDR3 spells CASSPRGTQYF. CDR3 bases: TGTGCCAGCAGCCCTCGCGGTACGCAGTATTTT. The V gene is TRBV28, the J gene TRBJ2-3, with no clear D. The CDR3 runs to 11 residues. The V end lost 6 bases, the J end lost 8 bases, and 9 bases lay between the germline ends. The germline V gene has CDR1 MDHEN and CDR2 SYDVKM. The whole variable domain, remainder taken from reference TRBV28 and TRBJ2-3, is DVKVTQSSRYLVKRTGEKVFLECVQDMDHENMFWYRQDPGLGLRLIYFSYDVKMKEKGDIPEGYSVSREKKERFSLILESASTNQTSMYLCASSPRGTQYFGPGTRLTVL.